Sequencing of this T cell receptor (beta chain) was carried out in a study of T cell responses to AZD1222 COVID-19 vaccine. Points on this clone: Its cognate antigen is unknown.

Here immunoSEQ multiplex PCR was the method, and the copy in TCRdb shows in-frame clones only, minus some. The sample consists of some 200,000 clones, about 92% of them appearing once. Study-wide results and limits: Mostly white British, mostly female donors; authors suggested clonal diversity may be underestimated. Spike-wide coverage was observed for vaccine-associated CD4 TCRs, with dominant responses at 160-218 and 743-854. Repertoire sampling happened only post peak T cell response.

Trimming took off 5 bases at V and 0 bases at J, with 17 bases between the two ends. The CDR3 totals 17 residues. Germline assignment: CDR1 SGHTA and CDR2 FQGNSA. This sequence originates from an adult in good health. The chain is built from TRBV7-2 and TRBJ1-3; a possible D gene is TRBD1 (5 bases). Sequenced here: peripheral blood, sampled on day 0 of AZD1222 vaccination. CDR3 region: CASSPSRVRTSGNTIYF. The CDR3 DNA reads TGTGCCAGCAGCCCCTCCAGGGTTCGGACCTCTGGAAACACCATATATTTT.